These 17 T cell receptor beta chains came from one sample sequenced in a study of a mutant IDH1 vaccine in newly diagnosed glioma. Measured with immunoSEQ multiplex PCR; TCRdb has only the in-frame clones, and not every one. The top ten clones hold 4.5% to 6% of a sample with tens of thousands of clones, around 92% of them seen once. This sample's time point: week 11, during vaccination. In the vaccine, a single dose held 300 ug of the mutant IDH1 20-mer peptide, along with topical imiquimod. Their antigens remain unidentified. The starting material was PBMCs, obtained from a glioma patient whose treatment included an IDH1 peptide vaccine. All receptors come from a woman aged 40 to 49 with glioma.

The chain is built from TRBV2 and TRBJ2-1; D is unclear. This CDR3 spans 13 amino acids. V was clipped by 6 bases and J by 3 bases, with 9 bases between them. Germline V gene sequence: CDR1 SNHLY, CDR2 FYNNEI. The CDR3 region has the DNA TGTGCCAGCAGGCGGACCGGCTACAATGAGCAGTTCTTC. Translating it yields CASRRTGYNEQFF.

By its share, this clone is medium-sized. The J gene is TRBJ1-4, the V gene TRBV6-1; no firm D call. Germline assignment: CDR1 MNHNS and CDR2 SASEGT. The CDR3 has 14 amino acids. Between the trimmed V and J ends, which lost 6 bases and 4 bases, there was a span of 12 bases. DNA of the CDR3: TGTGCCAGCAGGACAATCTACTATAATGAAAAACTGTTTTTT. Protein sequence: CASRTIYYNEKLFF.

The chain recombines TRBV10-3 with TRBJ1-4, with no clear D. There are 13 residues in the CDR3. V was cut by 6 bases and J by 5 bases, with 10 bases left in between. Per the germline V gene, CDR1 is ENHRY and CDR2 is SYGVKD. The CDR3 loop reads CAIRGAPNEKLFF. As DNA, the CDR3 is TGTGCCATCAGGGGCGCGCCAAATGAAAAACTGTTTTTT.

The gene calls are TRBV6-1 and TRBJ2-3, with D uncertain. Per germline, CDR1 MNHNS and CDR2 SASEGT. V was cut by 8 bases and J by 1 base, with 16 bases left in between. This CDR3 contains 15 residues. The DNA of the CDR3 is TGTGCCAGCGGTGGGCGGAGTAAGGGCACAGATACGCAGTATTTT. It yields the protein CASGGRSKGTDTQYF.

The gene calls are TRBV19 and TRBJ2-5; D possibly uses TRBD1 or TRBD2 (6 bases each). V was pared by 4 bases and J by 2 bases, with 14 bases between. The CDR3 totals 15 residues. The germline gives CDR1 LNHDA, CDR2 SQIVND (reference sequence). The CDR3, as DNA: TGTGCCAGTAGTACCCGGGGGACACAGCAAGAGACCCAGTACTTC. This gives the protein CASSTRGTQQETQYF.

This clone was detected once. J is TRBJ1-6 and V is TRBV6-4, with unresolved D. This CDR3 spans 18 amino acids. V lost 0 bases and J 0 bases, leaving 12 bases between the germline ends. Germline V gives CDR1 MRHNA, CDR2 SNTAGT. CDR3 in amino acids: CASSDSVQGSSYNSPLHF. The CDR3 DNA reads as TGTGCCAGCAGTGACTCAGTTCAAGGTAGCTCCTATAATTCACCCCTCCACTTT.

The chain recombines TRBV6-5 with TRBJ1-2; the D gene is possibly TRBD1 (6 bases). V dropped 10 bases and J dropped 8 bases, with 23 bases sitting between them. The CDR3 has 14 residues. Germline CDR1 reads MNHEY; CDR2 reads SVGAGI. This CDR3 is CATTLHGGREGYTF. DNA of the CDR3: TGTGCCACCACCCTTCATGGGGGGCGAGAAGGCTACACCTTC.

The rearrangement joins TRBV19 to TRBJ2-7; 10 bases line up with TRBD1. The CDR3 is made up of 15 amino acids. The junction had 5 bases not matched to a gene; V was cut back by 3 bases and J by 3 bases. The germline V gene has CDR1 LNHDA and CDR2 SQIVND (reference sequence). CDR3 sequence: CASSIPGTGDYEQYF. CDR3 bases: TGTGCCAGTAGTATCCCCGGGACAGGGGACTACGAGCAGTACTTC.

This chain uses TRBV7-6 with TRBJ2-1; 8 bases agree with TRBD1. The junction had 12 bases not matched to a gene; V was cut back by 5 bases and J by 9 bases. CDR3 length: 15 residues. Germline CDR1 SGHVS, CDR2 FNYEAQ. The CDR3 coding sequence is TGTGCCAGCAGCCAGACAGGGGCGCCCGTTAGTGAGCAGTTCTTC. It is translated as CASSQTGAPVSEQFF.

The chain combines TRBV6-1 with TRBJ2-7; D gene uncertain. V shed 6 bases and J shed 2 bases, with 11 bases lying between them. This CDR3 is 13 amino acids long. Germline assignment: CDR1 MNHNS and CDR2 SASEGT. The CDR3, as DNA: TGTGCCAGCAGGCCGGACGGTACCTACGAGCAGTACTTC. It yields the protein CASRPDGTYEQYF.

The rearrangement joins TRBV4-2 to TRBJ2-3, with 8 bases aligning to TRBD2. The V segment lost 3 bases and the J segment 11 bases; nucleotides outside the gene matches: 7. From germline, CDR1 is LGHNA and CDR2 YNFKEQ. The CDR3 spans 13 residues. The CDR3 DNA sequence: TGTGCCAGCAGCCAGGGACGGACTAGCCAGCAGTATTTT. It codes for CASSQGRTSQQYF.

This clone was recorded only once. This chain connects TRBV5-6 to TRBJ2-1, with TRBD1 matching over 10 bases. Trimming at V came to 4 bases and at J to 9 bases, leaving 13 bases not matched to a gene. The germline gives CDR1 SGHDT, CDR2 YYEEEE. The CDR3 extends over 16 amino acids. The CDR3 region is CASSRLTWTGGIEQFF. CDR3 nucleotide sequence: TGTGCCAGCAGCCGCCTTACCTGGACAGGGGGTATTGAGCAGTTCTTC.

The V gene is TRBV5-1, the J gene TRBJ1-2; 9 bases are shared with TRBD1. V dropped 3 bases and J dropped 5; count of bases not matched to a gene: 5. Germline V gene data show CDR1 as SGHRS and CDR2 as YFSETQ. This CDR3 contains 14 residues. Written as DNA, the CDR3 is TGCGCCAGCAGCTGGTGGACAGGGGAATATGGCTACACCTTC. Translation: CASSWWTGEYGYTF.

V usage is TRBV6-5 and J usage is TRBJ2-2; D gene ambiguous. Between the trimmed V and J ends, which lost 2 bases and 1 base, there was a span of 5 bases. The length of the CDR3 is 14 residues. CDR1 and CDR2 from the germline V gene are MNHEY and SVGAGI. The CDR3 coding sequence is TGTGCCAGCAGTTACCGTTGGAACACCGGGGAGCTGTTTTTT. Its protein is CASSYRWNTGELFF.

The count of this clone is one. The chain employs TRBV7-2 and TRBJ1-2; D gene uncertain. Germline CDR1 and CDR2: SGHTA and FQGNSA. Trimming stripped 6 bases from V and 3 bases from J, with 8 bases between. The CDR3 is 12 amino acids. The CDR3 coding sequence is TGTGCCAGCAGGGGAGGGTACTATGGCTACACCTTC. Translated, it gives CASRGGYYGYTF.

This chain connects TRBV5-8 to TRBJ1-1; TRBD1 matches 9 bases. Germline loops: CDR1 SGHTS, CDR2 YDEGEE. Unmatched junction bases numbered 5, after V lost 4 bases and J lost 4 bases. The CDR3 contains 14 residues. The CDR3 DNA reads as TGTGCCAGCAGCCATGGACAGGGGATCACTGAAGCTTTCTTT. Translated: CASSHGQGITEAFF.

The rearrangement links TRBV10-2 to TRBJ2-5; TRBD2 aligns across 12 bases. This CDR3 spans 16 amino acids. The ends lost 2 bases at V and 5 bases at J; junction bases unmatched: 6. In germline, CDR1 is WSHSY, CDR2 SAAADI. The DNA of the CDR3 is TGCGCCAGCAGTGAGGGGACTAGCGGGTTAGTGGAGACCCAGTACTTC. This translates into CASSEGTSGLVETQYF.